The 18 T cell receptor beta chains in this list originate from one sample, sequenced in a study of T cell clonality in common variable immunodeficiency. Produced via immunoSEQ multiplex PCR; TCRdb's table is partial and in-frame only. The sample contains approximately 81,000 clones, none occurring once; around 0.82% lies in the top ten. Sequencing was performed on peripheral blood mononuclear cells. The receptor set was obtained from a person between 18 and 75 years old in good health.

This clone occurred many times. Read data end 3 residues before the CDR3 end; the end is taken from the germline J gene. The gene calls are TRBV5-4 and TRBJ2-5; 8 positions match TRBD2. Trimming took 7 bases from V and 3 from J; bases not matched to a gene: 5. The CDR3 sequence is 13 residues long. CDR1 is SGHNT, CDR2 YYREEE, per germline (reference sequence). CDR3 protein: CASRGGLEETQYF. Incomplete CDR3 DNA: TGTGCCAGCCGGGGGGGCCTCGAAGAGACC.

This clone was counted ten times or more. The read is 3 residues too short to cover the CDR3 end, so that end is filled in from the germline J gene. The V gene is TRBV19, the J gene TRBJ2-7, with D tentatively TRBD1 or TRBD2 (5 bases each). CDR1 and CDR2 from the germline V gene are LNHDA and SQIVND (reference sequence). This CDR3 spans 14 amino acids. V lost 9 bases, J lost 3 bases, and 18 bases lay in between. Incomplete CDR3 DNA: TGTGCCAGCGGACCGAGGGGAGCCCACTACGAG. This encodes CASGPRGAHYE. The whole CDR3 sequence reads CASGPRGAHYEQYF.

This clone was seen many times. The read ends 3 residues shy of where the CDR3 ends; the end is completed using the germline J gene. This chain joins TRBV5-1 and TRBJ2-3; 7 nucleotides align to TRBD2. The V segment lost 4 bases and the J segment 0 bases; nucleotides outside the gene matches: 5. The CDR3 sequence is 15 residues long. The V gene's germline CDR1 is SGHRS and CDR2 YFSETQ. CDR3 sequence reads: CASSPYSGSTDTQYF. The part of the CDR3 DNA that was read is TGCGCCAGCAGCCCTTATAGCGGGAGCACAGATACG.

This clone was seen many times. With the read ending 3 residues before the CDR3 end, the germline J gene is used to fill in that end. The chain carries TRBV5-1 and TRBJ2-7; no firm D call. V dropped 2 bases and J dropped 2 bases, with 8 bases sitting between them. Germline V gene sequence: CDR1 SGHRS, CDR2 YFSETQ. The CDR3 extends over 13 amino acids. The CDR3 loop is CASSFAGTYEQYF. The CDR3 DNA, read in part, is TGCGCCAGCAGCTTCGCCGGTACCTACGAG.

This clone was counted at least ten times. Partial CDR3 DNA: TGTGCCAGCACATTAGCGGGACCCTACAATGAG. Translated, it gives CASTLAGPYNE. The CDR3 as a whole reads CASTLAGPYNEQFF. This sequence joins TRBV14 and TRBJ2-1; 8 positions match TRBD2. The read ends 3 residues before the CDR3 terminus; that terminus is restored from the germline J gene. J was trimmed by 2 bases and V by 7 bases; bases with no gene match: 4. The CDR3 is made up of 14 amino acids. Germline V lookup: CDR1 SGHDN, CDR2 FVKESK.

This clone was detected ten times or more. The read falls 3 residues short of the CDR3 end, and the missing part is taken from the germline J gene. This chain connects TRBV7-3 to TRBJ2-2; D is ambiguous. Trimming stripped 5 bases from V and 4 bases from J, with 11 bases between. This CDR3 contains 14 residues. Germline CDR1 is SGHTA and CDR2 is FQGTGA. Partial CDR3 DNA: TGTGCCAGCAGCACTTCTCTGAGCACCGGGGAG. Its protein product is CASSTSLSTGE. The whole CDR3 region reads CASSTSLSTGELFF.

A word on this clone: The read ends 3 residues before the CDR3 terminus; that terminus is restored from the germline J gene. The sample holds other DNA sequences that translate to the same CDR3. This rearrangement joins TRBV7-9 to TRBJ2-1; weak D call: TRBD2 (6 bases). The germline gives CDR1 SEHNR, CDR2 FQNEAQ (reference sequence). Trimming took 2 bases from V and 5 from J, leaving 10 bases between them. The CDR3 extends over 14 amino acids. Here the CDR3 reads CASSLLARHNEQFF. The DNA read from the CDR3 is TGTGCCAGCAGCTTACTAGCGCGACACAATGAG.

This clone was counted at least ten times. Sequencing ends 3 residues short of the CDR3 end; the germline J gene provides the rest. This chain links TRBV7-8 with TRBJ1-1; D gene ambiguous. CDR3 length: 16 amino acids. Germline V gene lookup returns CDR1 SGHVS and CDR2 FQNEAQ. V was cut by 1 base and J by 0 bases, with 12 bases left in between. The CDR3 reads CASSLGYQGLNTEAFF. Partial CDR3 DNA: TGTGCCAGCAGCTTAGGGTATCAAGGGTTGAACACTGAA.

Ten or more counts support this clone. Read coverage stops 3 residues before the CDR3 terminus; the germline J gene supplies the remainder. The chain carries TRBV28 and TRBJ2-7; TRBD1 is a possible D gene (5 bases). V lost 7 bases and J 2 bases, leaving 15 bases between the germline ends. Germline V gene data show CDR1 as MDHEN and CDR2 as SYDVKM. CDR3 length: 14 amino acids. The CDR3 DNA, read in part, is TGTGCCAGCACCATAGGGCGACAGACCTACGAG. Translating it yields CASTIGRQTYE. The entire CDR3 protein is CASTIGRQTYEQYF.

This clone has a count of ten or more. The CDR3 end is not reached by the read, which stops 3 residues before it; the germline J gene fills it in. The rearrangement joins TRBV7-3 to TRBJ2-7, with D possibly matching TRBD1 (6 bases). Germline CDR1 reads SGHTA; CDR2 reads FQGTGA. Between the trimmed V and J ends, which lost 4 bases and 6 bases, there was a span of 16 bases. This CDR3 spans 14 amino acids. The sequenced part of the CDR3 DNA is TGTGCCAGCAGCTCAGGGGCCCTTACGGGCGAG. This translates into CASSSGALTGE. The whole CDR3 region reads CASSSGALTGEQYF.

The sequenced CDR3 bases are TGTGCCACACGAGGGGGCTACACTGAA. It translates to CATRGGYTE. The CDR3 reads in full as CATRGGYTEAFF. V gene TRBV19 combines with J gene TRBJ1-1, with TRBD1 matching over 7 bases. The missing CDR3 end, 3 residues past where the read stops, is filled in from the germline J gene. The CDR3 is made up of 12 amino acids. CDR1 and CDR2 (germline): LNHDA, SQIVND (reference sequence). V was pared by 10 bases and J by 3 bases, with 5 bases of the junction left unmatched.

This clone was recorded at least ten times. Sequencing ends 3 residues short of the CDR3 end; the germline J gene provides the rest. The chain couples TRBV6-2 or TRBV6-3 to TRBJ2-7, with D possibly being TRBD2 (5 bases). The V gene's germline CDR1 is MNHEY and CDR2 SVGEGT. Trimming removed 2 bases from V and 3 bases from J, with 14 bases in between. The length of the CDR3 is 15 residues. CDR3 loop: CASSYRLTGGYEQYF. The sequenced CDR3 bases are TGTGCCAGCAGTTACAGGCTGACTGGAGGCTACGAG.

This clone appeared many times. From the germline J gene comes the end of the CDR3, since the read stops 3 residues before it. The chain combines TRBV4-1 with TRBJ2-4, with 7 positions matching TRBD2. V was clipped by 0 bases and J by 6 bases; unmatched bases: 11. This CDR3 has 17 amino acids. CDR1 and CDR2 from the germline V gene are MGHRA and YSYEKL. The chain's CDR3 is CASSQEPPTSAGNIQYF. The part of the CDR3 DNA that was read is TGCGCCAGCAGCCAAGAGCCCCCAACTAGCGCGGGAAACATT.

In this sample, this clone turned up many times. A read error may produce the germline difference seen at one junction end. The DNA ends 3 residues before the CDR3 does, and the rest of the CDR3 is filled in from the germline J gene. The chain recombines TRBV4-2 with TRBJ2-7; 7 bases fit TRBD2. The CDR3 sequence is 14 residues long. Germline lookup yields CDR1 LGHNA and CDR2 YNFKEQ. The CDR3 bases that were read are TGCGCCAGCAGCCAAGGGCGGGGGAACTACGAG. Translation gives CASSQGRGNYE. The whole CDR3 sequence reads CASSQGRGNYEQYF.

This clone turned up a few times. The CDR3 DNA, read in part, is TGTGCCAGTCGGCGCGGGGGGACAGATACG. As protein: CASRRGGTDT. The complete CDR3 sequence is CASRRGGTDTQYF. The chain employs TRBV7-3 and TRBJ2-3; TRBD2 matches at 8 bases. The read ends 3 residues before the CDR3 terminus; that terminus is restored from the germline J gene. V lost 9 bases to trimming and J lost 3 bases; unmatched junction nucleotides: 5. The germline CDR1 and CDR2 sequences are SGHTA and FQGTGA. The CDR3 extends over 13 amino acids.

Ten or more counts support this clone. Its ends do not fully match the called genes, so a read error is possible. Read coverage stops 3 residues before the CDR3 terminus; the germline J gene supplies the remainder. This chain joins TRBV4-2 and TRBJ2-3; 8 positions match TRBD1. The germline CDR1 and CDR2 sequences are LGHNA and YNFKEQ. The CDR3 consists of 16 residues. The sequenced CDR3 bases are TGCGCCAGCAGCCAAGATGGGGGACAGGCGACAGATACG. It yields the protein CASSQDGGQATDT. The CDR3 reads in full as CASSQDGGQATDTQYF.

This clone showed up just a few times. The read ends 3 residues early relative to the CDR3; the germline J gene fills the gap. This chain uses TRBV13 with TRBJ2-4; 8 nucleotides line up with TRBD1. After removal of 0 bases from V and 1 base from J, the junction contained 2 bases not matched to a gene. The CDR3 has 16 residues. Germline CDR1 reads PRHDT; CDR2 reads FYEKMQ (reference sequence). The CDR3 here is CASSLGTGVAKNIQYF. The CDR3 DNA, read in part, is TGTGCCAGCAGCTTAGGGACAGGGGTGGCCAAAAACATT.

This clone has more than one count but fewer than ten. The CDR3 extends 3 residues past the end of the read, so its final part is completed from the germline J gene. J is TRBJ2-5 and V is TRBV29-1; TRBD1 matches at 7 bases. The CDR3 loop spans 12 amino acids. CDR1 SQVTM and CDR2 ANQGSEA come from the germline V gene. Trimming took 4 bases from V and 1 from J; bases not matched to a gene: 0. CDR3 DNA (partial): TGCAGCGTTGGACAGGGCCAAGAGACC. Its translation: CSVGQGQET. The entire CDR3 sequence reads CSVGQGQETQYF.